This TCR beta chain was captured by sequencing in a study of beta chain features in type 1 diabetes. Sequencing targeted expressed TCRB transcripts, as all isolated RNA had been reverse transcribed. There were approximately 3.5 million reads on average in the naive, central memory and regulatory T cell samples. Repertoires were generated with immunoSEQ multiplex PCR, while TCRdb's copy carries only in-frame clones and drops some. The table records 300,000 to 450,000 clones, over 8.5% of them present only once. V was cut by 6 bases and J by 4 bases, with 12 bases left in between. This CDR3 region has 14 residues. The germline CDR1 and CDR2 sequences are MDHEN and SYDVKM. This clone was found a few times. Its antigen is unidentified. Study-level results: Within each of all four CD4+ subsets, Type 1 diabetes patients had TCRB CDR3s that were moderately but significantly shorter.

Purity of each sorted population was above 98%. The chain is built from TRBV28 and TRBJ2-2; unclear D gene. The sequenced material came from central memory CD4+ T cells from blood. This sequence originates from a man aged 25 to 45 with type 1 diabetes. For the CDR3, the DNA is TGTGCCAGCAGCCGACACTATACCACCGGGGAGCTGTTTTTT. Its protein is CASSRHYTTGELFF.